This is a list of T cell receptor beta chains from one sample in a study of blood T cell repertoires in COVID-19. Profiling relied on immunoSEQ multiplex PCR, and the TCRdb table lists in-frame clones only, not all of them. The sample shows more than 110,000 clones, about 80% of them seen only once. Sequenced sample: PBMCs or T cells enriched from blood (not recorded which). The receptors shown here come from a woman aged 50 to 65 who had recovered from COVID-19. CDR3s include the opening cysteine and the closing phenylalanine or tryptophan. A D gene is named only where the DNA matches it firmly. Clone size is shown for a subset of rows, as once, few, many or a class of expanded clone.

J,D,size,V,DNA,CDR3
TRBJ2-6,.,once,TRBV27,TGTGCCAGCAGTTTAGGGCCCTCTGGGGCCAACGTCCTGACTTTC,CASSLGPSGANVLTF
TRBJ1-1,.,.,TRBV6-5,TGTGCCAGCAGGCGACGGAGCACTGAAGCTTTCTTT,CASRRRSTEAFF
TRBJ2-3,.,.,TRBV7-2,TGTGCCAGCAGCCAACCGAGTGAGCAGTATTTT,CASSQPSEQYF
TRBJ1-4,.,.,TRBV15,TGTGCCACCAGAGCGGGCCGCGGGGAAAAACTGTTTTTT,CATRAGRGEKLFF
TRBJ2-5,.,.,TRBV5-1,TGCGCCAGCAGGAAAACAGGAACCCAAGAGACCCAGTACTTC,CASRKTGTQETQYF
TRBJ1-6,.,.,TRBV19,TGTGCCAGTAGTACGATTCAGGGTTACTCCTATAATTCACCCCTCCACTTT,CASSTIQGYSYNSPLHF
TRBJ1-1,TRBD1,.,TRBV5-5,TGTGCCAGCAGCCGGACAGGGGCGAACACTGAAGCTTTCTTT,CASSRTGANTEAFF
TRBJ2-5,.,.,TRBV4-2,TGTGCCAGCAGCCAAGGCCCGACTATCAGGGAGGAGACCCAAGAGACCCAGTACTTC,CASSQGPTIREETQETQYF
TRBJ2-1,TRBD1,.,TRBV27,TGTGCCAGCAGTTCCCTGGACAGGGGCCCCTACAATGAGCAGTTCTTC,CASSSLDRGPYNEQFF
TRBJ2-1,.,.,TRBV24-1,TGTGCCACCAGTGACCAACTACCTAGCTCCTACAATGAGCAGTTCTTC,CATSDQLPSSYNEQFF
TRBJ2-1,TRBD2,.,TRBV19,TGTGCCAGTAGTATGACTAGCGGGGGGGCTTACAATGAGCAGTTCTTC,CASSMTSGGAYNEQFF
TRBJ2-6,.,.,TRBV6-1,TGTGCCAGCAGTGACAGGGTTGCTGGGGCCAACGTCCTGACTTTC,CASSDRVAGANVLTF
TRBJ1-2,.,.,TRBV10-1,TGCGCCAGCAGTGAAGACCCGGGGGTTGGCTACACCTTC,CASSEDPGVGYTF
TRBJ1-2,TRBD1,.,TRBV28,TGTGCCAGCAGTTTGGGGGGGACAGGCACTGCCTATGGCTACACCTTC,CASSLGGTGTAYGYTF
TRBJ2-1,.,.,TRBV12-3/TRBV12-4,TGTGCCAGCTTCGGGGGTAATGAGCAGTTCTTC,CASFGGNEQFF
TRBJ1-4,TRBD1,.,TRBV2,TGTGCCAGCAGAAACAGGGGAAGGGCTAATGAAAAACTGTTTTTT,CASRNRGRANEKLFF
TRBJ2-1,TRBD2,.,TRBV3-1/TRBV3-2,TGTGCCAGCAGCCAAGTATCCGGGACTAGCGTGACTGAGCAGTTCTTC,CASSQVSGTSVTEQFF
TRBJ1-4,.,.,TRBV5-1,TGCGCCAGCAGCACAGGATCTGCAACTAATGAAAAACTGTTTTTT,CASSTGSATNEKLFF
TRBJ1-5,.,.,TRBV19,TGTGCCAGTAGTATGGGTGTGGGCCGCAATCAGCCCCAGCATTTT,CASSMGVGRNQPQHF
TRBJ1-1,.,.,TRBV6-5,TGTGCCAGCAGTTACTCGACAGCGAACACTGAAGCTTTCTTT,CASSYSTANTEAFF
TRBJ2-5,TRBD1,.,TRBV28,TGTGCCAGCAGTTCCAGGGGGCTGGAGACCCAGTACTTC,CASSSRGLETQYF
TRBJ1-5,.,.,TRBV28,TGTGCCAGCAGTTTCCCAGGGGTCCAGCCCCAGCATTTT,CASSFPGVQPQHF
TRBJ2-2,TRBD1,.,TRBV5-4,TGTGCCAGCAGCCCCCGGGACAGGGTCGCGGGGGAGCTGTTTTTT,CASSPRDRVAGELFF
TRBJ1-1,.,.,TRBV5-1,TGCGCCAGCACCACGGGGGGGGCAAGCACTGAAGCTTTCTTT,CASTTGGASTEAFF
TRBJ2-7,TRBD1,.,TRBV7-9,TGTGCCAGCAGCTTATCAAGACAGGGTAACGAGCAGTACTTC,CASSLSRQGNEQYF
TRBJ1-5,.,.,TRBV24-1,TGTGCCACCAGCCCCGGGGTGTTCAATCAGCCCCAGCATTTT,CATSPGVFNQPQHF